This paragraph reports one T cell receptor (beta chain). Its antigen is unknown. The CDR3 sequence holds 17 residues, the cysteine and phenylalanine included. No DNA is listed. Reading the germline V gene gives CDR1 SNHLY and CDR2 FYNNEI. The sample is drawn from a study of T cells expressing NK-cell markers (dated by TCRdb to about 2020). Context from the whole study: Under 10 donors provided sorted CD3+CD56+NKG2C+, CD3+CD56+NKG2C- and CD3+CD56-NKG2C+ T-cell subsets, whose TCR beta-chain repertoires were profiled. Randomly selected healthy volunteers, three men and five women, were used as the eight sequenced donors. Libraries were sequenced as 2 x 150 bp reads on Illumina HiSeq 2000/2500, MiSeq or NextSeq. Among the eight sequenced donors, seven were HCMV-seropositive and one was HCMV-seronegative. Overall results and qualifications from the work: Those dominant clonotypes were again the most abundant among CD3+CD56-NKG2C+ cells in four donors, at roughly 28.3-65%. It remained unclear whether the expanded NKG2C-expressing T cell clones were specific for HCMV antigens. In over five donors, the dominant CD3+CD56+NKG2C+ clonotypes were among the top 10 CD8+ clonotypes and accounted for roughly 1.0-8% of CD8+ T cells.

HCMV-specific IgG was detected in serum with a commercial ELISA kit to determine HCMV serostatus. Peripheral blood mononuclear cells were isolated from blood by Ficoll density gradient centrifugation. Data came from an Illumina HiSeq 2000. 5'RACE template switching, by which a universal primer site and unique molecular identifiers were added, was used to make TCR beta cDNA libraries. cDNA synthesis was primed from the TCR beta constant segment, followed by two successive PCR amplification steps. The source study handled its data this way. MIGEC was used to demultiplex reads and group the reads by UMI, and MiTCR was used to assemble and quantify clonotypes. To exclude erroneous sequences, any TCR cDNA sequence not supported by at least two reads was discarded. The tcR package was used for downstream repertoire analysis, and clonotypes were matched between fractions using CDR3 nucleotide sequence together with V segment. VDJmatch was used to annotate antigen specificity against VDJdb, with one amino acid substitution in CDR3 allowed. The reads underwent TCRdb reprocessing, giving one record for each CDR3 protein sequence and no DNA. TCRdb, not the original authors, processed these V and J calls. This sample's table carries 500,000 to 600,000 distinct CDR3 sequences. 3.5% to 4.5% of the sample lies in the top ten.

This clonotype was obtained from a man aged 18 to 35 in good health. Donor details come from another sample of the same person, matched by shared clones. The sequence links TRBV2 to TRBJ2-1; lacking DNA, the TRBD2 call made by TCRdb goes unchecked. Specimen: blood T cells: a sorted CD56 or NKG2C T cell subset, CD4+ or CD8+ T cells, or bulk PBMC T cells (not recorded which). For the CDR3, the sequence is CASRGLAGGGSYNEQFF.